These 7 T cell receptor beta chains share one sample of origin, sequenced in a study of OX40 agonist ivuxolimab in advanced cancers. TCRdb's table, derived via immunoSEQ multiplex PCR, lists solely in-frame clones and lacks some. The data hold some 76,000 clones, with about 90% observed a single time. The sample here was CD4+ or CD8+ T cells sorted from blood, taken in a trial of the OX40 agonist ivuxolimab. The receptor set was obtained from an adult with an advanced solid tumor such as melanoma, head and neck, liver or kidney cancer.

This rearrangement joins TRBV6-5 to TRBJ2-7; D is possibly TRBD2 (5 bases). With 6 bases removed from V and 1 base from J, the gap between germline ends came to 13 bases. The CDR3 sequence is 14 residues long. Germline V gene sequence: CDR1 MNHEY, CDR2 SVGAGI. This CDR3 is CASRATGESYEQYF. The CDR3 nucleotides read TGTGCCAGCAGAGCAACCGGGGAGTCCTACGAGCAGTACTTC.

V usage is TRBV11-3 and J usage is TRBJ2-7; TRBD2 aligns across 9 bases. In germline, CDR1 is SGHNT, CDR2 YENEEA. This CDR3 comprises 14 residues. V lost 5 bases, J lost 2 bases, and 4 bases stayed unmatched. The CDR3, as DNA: TGTGCCAGCAGCCTAGCGGGGTCCGCCTACGAGCAGTACTTC. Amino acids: CASSLAGSAYEQYF.

The chain's CDR3 is CASSFAKDTQYF. CDR3 sequence (DNA): TGCGCCAGCAGCTTTGCAAAAGATACGCAGTATTTT. The chain links TRBV5-1 to TRBJ2-3; D uncertain. There are 12 residues in the CDR3. From germline, CDR1 is SGHRS and CDR2 YFSETQ. Trimming stripped 2 bases from V and 5 bases from J, with 6 bases between. Using reference TRBV5-1 and TRBJ2-3 for the parts outside the CDR3, the full variable domain is KAGVTQTPRYLIKTRGQQVTLSCSPISGHRSVSWYQQTPGQGLQFLFEYFSETQRNKGNFPGRFSGRQFSNSRSEMNVSTLELGDSALYLCASSFAKDTQYFGPGTRLTVL.

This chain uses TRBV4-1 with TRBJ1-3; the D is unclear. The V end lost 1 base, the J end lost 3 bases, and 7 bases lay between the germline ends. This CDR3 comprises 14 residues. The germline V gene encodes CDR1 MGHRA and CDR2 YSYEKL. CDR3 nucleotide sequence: TGCGCCAGCAGCCAAGCCAAGATTGGAAACACCATATATTTT. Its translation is CASSQAKIGNTIYF.

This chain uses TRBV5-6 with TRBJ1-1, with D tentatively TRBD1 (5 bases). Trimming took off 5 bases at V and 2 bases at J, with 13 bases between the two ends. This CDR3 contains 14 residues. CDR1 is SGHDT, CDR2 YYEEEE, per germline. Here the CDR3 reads CASRDPTDNTEAFF. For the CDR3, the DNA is TGTGCCAGCAGAGACCCGACAGACAACACTGAAGCTTTCTTT.

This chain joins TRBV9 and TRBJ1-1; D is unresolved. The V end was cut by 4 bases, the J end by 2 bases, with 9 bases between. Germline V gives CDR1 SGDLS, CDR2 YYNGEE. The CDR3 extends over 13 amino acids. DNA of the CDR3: TGTGCCAGCAGCCCGGGCAAAAACACTGAAGCTTTCTTT. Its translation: CASSPGKNTEAFF.

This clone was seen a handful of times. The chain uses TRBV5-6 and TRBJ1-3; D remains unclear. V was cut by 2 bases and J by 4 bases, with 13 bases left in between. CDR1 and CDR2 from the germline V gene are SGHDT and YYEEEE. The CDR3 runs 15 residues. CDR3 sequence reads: CASSLRLGGGNTIYF. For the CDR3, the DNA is TGTGCCAGCAGCTTACGTCTCGGAGGGGGAAACACCATATATTTT.